The 10 T cell receptor beta chains below all came from one sample that was sequenced in a study of blood T cell repertoires in COVID-19. Generated by immunoSEQ multiplex PCR, the TCRdb table keeps only in-frame clones and is missing some. The repertoire holds about 120,000 clones, with approximately 71% as singletons. Source material: peripheral blood. These receptors were collected from a human donor in a cohort sampled during active COVID-19.

The rearrangement links TRBV5-5 to TRBJ1-3; D uncertain. Between the trimmed V and J ends, which lost 1 base and 0 bases, there was a span of 11 bases. Germline values: CDR1 SGHKS, CDR2 YYEKEE (reference sequence). The CDR3 spans 16 residues. CDR3 sequence: CASSLIAAHSGNTIYF. In DNA form, the CDR3 reads TGTGCCAGCAGCTTGATTGCAGCGCACTCTGGAAACACCATATATTTT.

The rearrangement joins TRBV6-1 to TRBJ1-4, with 9 bases that match TRBD1. J gave up 8 bases and V 1 base, and 2 bases lay outside the gene matches. CDR3 size: 14 residues. Germline CDR1 and CDR2: MNHNS and SASEGT. The CDR3 DNA sequence: TGTGCCAGCAGTGAAGACAGGGGGCGAGAAAAACTGTTTTTT. It encodes CASSEDRGREKLFF.

There are a few counts of this clone. The CDR3 is CASRKTGESNQPQHF. CDR3 DNA: TGTGCCAGCAGGAAGACAGGGGAAAGCAATCAGCCCCAGCATTTT. The chain has TRBV2 and TRBJ1-5; 8 bases agree with TRBD1. This CDR3 has 15 residues. The junction had 5 bases not matched to a gene; V was cut back by 6 bases and J by 1 base. CDR1 and CDR2 from the germline V gene are SNHLY and FYNNEI.

The genes are TRBV2 and TRBJ2-1; 13 bases agree with TRBD2. After removal of 6 bases from V and 4 bases from J, the junction contained 3 bases not matched to a gene. The CDR3 contains 15 residues. In germline, CDR1 is SNHLY, CDR2 FYNNEI. CDR3 loop: CASSRTSGGYNEQFF. DNA for the CDR3: TGTGCCAGCAGCCGGACTAGCGGGGGATACAATGAGCAGTTCTTC.

The chain joins TRBV6-5 to TRBJ2-7; 8 bases align to TRBD1. Germline trimming cut 7 bases from V and 2 bases from J; bases unmatched to any gene: 7. Germline assignment: CDR1 MNHEY and CDR2 SVGAGI. This CDR3 is 14 amino acids long. The CDR3 DNA reads TGTGCCAGCACCCCCGCACAGGGGGCCTACGAGCAGTACTTC. Translated, it gives CASTPAQGAYEQYF.

The CDR3 DNA reads as TGTGCCAGCAGCCCTGACATTACCTACGAGCAGTACTTC. It is translated as CASSPDITYEQYF. The chain recombines TRBV28 with TRBJ2-7; D is unclear. Germline loops: CDR1 MDHEN, CDR2 SYDVKM. The length of the CDR3 is 13 residues. V lost 6 bases and J lost 2, with 11 bases in between.

This clone occurred once. The J gene is TRBJ1-6, the V gene TRBV5-1; tentative D call: TRBD1 (6 bases). Per the germline V gene, CDR1 is SGHRS and CDR2 is YFSETQ. V shed 6 bases and J shed 9 bases, with 13 bases lying between them. This CDR3 region has 13 residues. In nucleotides, the CDR3 is TGCGCCAGCATACAGGGATCCACTTCACCCCTCCACTTT. The encoded protein is CASIQGSTSPLHF.

This clone has just a few counts. The V gene is TRBV19, the J gene TRBJ2-7, with 7 bases aligning to TRBD1. This CDR3 is built from 12 residues. After removal of 5 bases from V and 5 bases from J, the junction contained 3 bases not matched to a gene. The germline V gene has CDR1 LNHDA and CDR2 SQIVND (reference sequence). The CDR3 nucleotides are TGTGCCAGTAGTCCCGACAGGGACGAGCAGTACTTC. It specifies CASSPDRDEQYF.

The V and J genes are TRBV6-9 and TRBJ2-7; 10 bases fit TRBD2. The CDR3 runs to 15 residues. Germline CDR1 reads MNHGY; CDR2 reads SVAAGI. V trimming: 6 bases; J trimming: 4 bases; junction bases outside the gene matches: 9. CDR3 in DNA: TGTGCCAGCAGCCAGAGCGGGAGGGCCGTGTACGAGCAGTACTTC. Amino acid sequence: CASSQSGRAVYEQYF.

This chain joins TRBV19 and TRBJ2-7; D is perhaps TRBD1 (5 bases). The germline gives CDR1 LNHDA, CDR2 SQIVND (reference sequence). Between the trimmed V and J ends, which lost 4 bases and 5 bases, there was a span of 15 bases. This CDR3 is 14 amino acids long. DNA for the CDR3: TGTGCCAGTAGTACCCAGGGTGCGAGTAACGAGCAGTACTTC. This sequence encodes CASSTQGASNEQYF.